Listed below are T cell receptor beta chains from one sample, sequenced in a study of beta chain features in type 1 diabetes. Sequencing was performed with immunoSEQ multiplex PCR; in TCRdb, only in-frame clones are kept and a portion is missing. The repertoire holds roughly 610,000 clones, about 14% seen once, with under 0.095% in the top ten. The sequencing input was naive CD4+ T cells from blood. These receptors came from a man between 18 and 29 years old in good health. Both conserved end residues are part of each CDR3.

CASSYRQGVVDTQYF TRBJ2-3 TRBV6-6
CASSERTSNYGYTF TRBJ1-2 TRBV6-1
CASSVHRVGGANVLTF TRBJ2-6 TRBV9
CASSSHYSSSYNEQFF TRBJ2-1 TRBV28
CASSEAQGLSYEQYF TRBJ2-7 TRBV6-1
CAWSYRVSPTHGYTF TRBJ1-2 TRBV30
CASSVVRGRGDGYTF TRBJ1-2 TRBV9
CASIRGFNYGYTF TRBJ1-2 TRBV2
CASSLSGGPDTQYF TRBJ2-3 TRBV7-3
CAIGKRESYNEQFF TRBJ2-1 TRBV10-3
CASSLKPGSKRAEQYF TRBJ2-7 TRBV2
CASKRTGSEGGYTF TRBJ1-2 TRBV6-5
CASSSRQGFNYGYTF TRBJ1-2 TRBV25-1
CSVDSRVEPYEQYF TRBJ2-7 TRBV29-1
CASTPPKSSYEQYF TRBJ2-7 TRBV6-1
CASSSQGGRNTEAFF TRBJ1-1 TRBV27
CAWSVERARYNEQFF TRBJ2-1 TRBV30
CASSVGTSGYGQFF TRBJ2-1 TRBV6-4
CASSQGDDRVNTEAFF TRBJ1-1 TRBV4-1
CASSPLAASPLHF TRBJ1-6 TRBV7-2
CASRDSPTQETQYF TRBJ2-5 TRBV6-6
CASRADRAKNIQYF TRBJ2-4 TRBV2
CATSLGRDIYYEQYF TRBJ2-7 TRBV15
CASSQREGRIPYF TRBJ2-5 TRBV13
CASSPRQGSSDTQYF TRBJ2-3 TRBV4-2
CASRSMASGTDTQYF TRBJ2-3 TRBV5-1
CASSPTVPRAFF TRBJ1-1 TRBV7-2
CASSFEPGGTYNEQFF TRBJ2-1 TRBV11-2
CASSQVPAGTATTSGRRNEQFF TRBJ2-1 TRBV4-1
CASSWYSSGAEAFF TRBJ1-1 TRBV5-6
CASNMGTGTGGHEQYF TRBJ2-7 TRBV13
CSVRQDHGYTF TRBJ1-2 TRBV29-1
CAITRGTDEQYF TRBJ2-7 TRBV10-3
CAISESRPGGLTEAFF TRBJ1-1 TRBV10-3
CASSLDPGDWRRGGTQYF TRBJ2-5 TRBV28
CASRRGASGELFF TRBJ2-2 TRBV28
CAITQAGGGGTEAFF TRBJ1-1 TRBV10-3
CASSESQGTQYF TRBJ2-5 TRBV6-1
CASSSRRLYGYTF TRBJ1-2 TRBV27
CASSSLRGRGYNEQFF TRBJ2-1 TRBV5-1
CAWNSRKGSTDTQYF TRBJ2-3 TRBV30
CASSVAGGGRDEQYF TRBJ2-7 TRBV9